Listed below are T cell receptor beta chains from one sample, sequenced in a study of blood T cell repertoires in COVID-19. Libraries were prepared by immunoSEQ multiplex PCR; TCRdb keeps only in-frame clonotypes and omits some of them. The sample shows approximately 220,000 clones, 80% to 90% of them seen only once. Sequenced material: peripheral blood. These receptors all come from a woman between 40 and 55 years old with active or convalescent COVID-19. Both conserved end residues are part of each CDR3. Each record gives: clone size, J gene, D gene, V gene, CDR3 DNA, CDR3 protein. The D gene is left open where the match is weak. Clone size, where shown, is once, few, many, or a class for clones that have expanded.

abundance: few
j_gene: TRBJ2-7
d_gene: TRBD2
v_gene: TRBV10-1
CDR3nt: TGCGCCAGCAGTGTCCAAGCGGGAGACGAGCAGTACTTC
CDR3aa: CASSVQAGDEQYF

abundance: .
j_gene: TRBJ1-3
d_gene: TRBD1
v_gene: TRBV7-9
CDR3nt: TGTGCCAGCAGCGTCGACAGGGTATCTGGAAACACCATATATTTT
CDR3aa: CASSVDRVSGNTIYF

abundance: .
j_gene: TRBJ2-5
d_gene: .
v_gene: TRBV6-2/TRBV6-3
CDR3nt: TGTGCCAGCAGTTACTTATCCTGGCTAGAACAAGAGACCCAGTACTTC
CDR3aa: CASSYLSWLEQETQYF

abundance: .
j_gene: TRBJ2-3
d_gene: .
v_gene: TRBV19
CDR3nt: TGTGCCAGTAGTATAATATTCGGGCTAGCGTCGTCAACGCAGTATTTT
CDR3aa: CASSIIFGLASSTQYF

abundance: .
j_gene: TRBJ2-7
d_gene: TRBD1
v_gene: TRBV29-1
CDR3nt: TGCAGCGTTCGGGGAGACGACAGGGAGCCCTACGAGCAGTACTTC
CDR3aa: CSVRGDDREPYEQYF

abundance: once
j_gene: TRBJ2-2
d_gene: TRBD1
v_gene: TRBV6-4
CDR3nt: TGTGCCAGCAGCGTAAACAGGGGTGTTTACACCGGGGAGCTGTTTTTT
CDR3aa: CASSVNRGVYTGELFF

abundance: .
j_gene: TRBJ1-1
d_gene: .
v_gene: TRBV6-5
CDR3nt: TGTGCCAGCAGTTACTCATTCTCCAGCGGGATTGAAGCTTTCTTT
CDR3aa: CASSYSFSSGIEAFF

abundance: .
j_gene: TRBJ1-1
d_gene: .
v_gene: TRBV24-1
CDR3nt: TGTGCCACCAGTGACCGGGACACAAAGAACACTGAAGCTTTCTTT
CDR3aa: CATSDRDTKNTEAFF

abundance: .
j_gene: TRBJ2-2
d_gene: .
v_gene: TRBV5-4
CDR3nt: TGTGCCAGCAGCTTGGGGGGCAGCTCCCTAGGGCACACCGGGGAGCTGTTTTTT
CDR3aa: CASSLGGSSLGHTGELFF

abundance: .
j_gene: TRBJ2-7
d_gene: .
v_gene: TRBV7-3
CDR3nt: TGTGCCAGCAGCTCCGCAATCTATAGCGAGCAGTACTTC
CDR3aa: CASSSAIYSEQYF

abundance: .
j_gene: TRBJ1-5
d_gene: .
v_gene: TRBV28
CDR3nt: TGTGCCAGCAGTTCACAGGGTCGGCCCCAGCATTTT
CDR3aa: CASSSQGRPQHF

abundance: .
j_gene: TRBJ1-1
d_gene: .
v_gene: TRBV11-2
CDR3nt: TGTGCCAGCAGCTTCGCCCTGGGGGGTGCTTTCTTT
CDR3aa: CASSFALGGAFF

abundance: .
j_gene: TRBJ1-2
d_gene: .
v_gene: TRBV30
CDR3nt: TGTGCCTGGAGTCGACCAGGGACAAAGTATGGCTACACCTTC
CDR3aa: CAWSRPGTKYGYTF

abundance: .
j_gene: TRBJ2-1
d_gene: TRBD1
v_gene: TRBV6-5
CDR3nt: TGTGCCAGCAGTTACCTGGGACAGGACAATGAGCAGTTCTTC
CDR3aa: CASSYLGQDNEQFF

abundance: .
j_gene: TRBJ2-7
d_gene: .
v_gene: TRBV21-1
CDR3nt: TGTGCCAGCAGCAAAAGACAGGCCTGGGGCTACGAGCAGTACTTC
CDR3aa: CASSKRQAWGYEQYF

abundance: .
j_gene: TRBJ1-3
d_gene: TRBD1
v_gene: TRBV9
CDR3nt: TGTGCCAGCAGCGTAGCTGCAGGGGGAGGAAACACCATATATTTT
CDR3aa: CASSVAAGGGNTIYF

abundance: .
j_gene: TRBJ2-3
d_gene: .
v_gene: TRBV5-4
CDR3nt: TGTGCCAGCAGCTCGAGGTGGGCAGATACGCAGTATTTT
CDR3aa: CASSSRWADTQYF

abundance: .
j_gene: TRBJ2-3
d_gene: .
v_gene: TRBV30
CDR3nt: TGTGCCCGGGACGGTTCTAGCACAGATACGCAGTATTTT
CDR3aa: CARDGSSTDTQYF

abundance: .
j_gene: TRBJ1-4
d_gene: .
v_gene: TRBV12-5
CDR3nt: TGTGCTAGTGGCCCTGAACAGGTTTCAACTAATGAAAAACTGTTTTTT
CDR3aa: CASGPEQVSTNEKLFF

abundance: .
j_gene: TRBJ2-5
d_gene: .
v_gene: TRBV7-2
CDR3nt: TGTGCCAGCAGCCCTATTTCCGGGGAGACCCAGTACTTC
CDR3aa: CASSPISGETQYF

abundance: .
j_gene: TRBJ1-1
d_gene: .
v_gene: TRBV28
CDR3nt: TGTGCCAGCAGTATCCAGATGAACACTGAAGCTTTCTTT
CDR3aa: CASSIQMNTEAFF

abundance: .
j_gene: TRBJ1-2
d_gene: TRBD1
v_gene: TRBV9
CDR3nt: TGTGCCAGCAGCCACACAGGGGGGATTGGCTACACCTTC
CDR3aa: CASSHTGGIGYTF

abundance: .
j_gene: TRBJ1-2
d_gene: .
v_gene: TRBV28
CDR3nt: TGTGCCAGCAGTTCTTCTTCAGTTTACGGCTACACCTTC
CDR3aa: CASSSSSVYGYTF

abundance: .
j_gene: TRBJ2-5
d_gene: .
v_gene: TRBV7-2
CDR3nt: TGTGCCAGCAGCTTGTCGCTCGGAGAGACCCAGTACTTC
CDR3aa: CASSLSLGETQYF

abundance: .
j_gene: TRBJ2-7
d_gene: TRBD1
v_gene: TRBV29-1
CDR3nt: TGCAGCGTCGGGGGACAGGCTAGATACGAGCAGTACTTC
CDR3aa: CSVGGQARYEQYF

abundance: .
j_gene: TRBJ1-2
d_gene: .
v_gene: TRBV19
CDR3nt: TGTGCCAGTAGGGATGGCGGGGGGCCTACCGAAGGCTACACCTTC
CDR3aa: CASRDGGGPTEGYTF

abundance: .
j_gene: TRBJ2-7
d_gene: .
v_gene: TRBV5-8
CDR3nt: TGTGCCAGCAGCTTGCTCAGGGACGAGCAGTACTTC
CDR3aa: CASSLLRDEQYF

abundance: once
j_gene: TRBJ1-1
d_gene: TRBD1
v_gene: TRBV9
CDR3nt: TGTGCCAGCAGCGTAGACGGGACAGACACTGAAGCTTTCTTT
CDR3aa: CASSVDGTDTEAFF

abundance: few
j_gene: TRBJ1-4
d_gene: TRBD1
v_gene: TRBV6-5
CDR3nt: TGTGCCAGCACCGCGACAGGGAGAGGTGAAAAACTGTTTTTT
CDR3aa: CASTATGRGEKLFF

abundance: .
j_gene: TRBJ1-2
d_gene: .
v_gene: TRBV5-5
CDR3nt: TGTGCCAGCAGCTTGAGCGGACAGCTGCGAAACTATGGCTACACCTTC
CDR3aa: CASSLSGQLRNYGYTF

abundance: .
j_gene: TRBJ2-1
d_gene: TRBD2
v_gene: TRBV25-1
CDR3nt: TGTGCCAGCAGTGAAGGGAAGGGACTAGCGTTCTTC
CDR3aa: CASSEGKGLAFF

abundance: .
j_gene: TRBJ2-3
d_gene: .
v_gene: TRBV15
CDR3nt: TGTGCCACCAGTCGACAGAGCACAGATACGCAGTATTTT
CDR3aa: CATSRQSTDTQYF

abundance: once
j_gene: TRBJ2-1
d_gene: .
v_gene: TRBV5-1
CDR3nt: TGCGCCAGCAGCTTGGTGGGCGGGGCCACCTACAATGAGCAGTTCTTC
CDR3aa: CASSLVGGATYNEQFF

abundance: .
j_gene: TRBJ2-1
d_gene: .
v_gene: TRBV29-1
CDR3nt: TGCAGCGTTGAAGGGGCAGATTACTACAATGAGCAGTTCTTC
CDR3aa: CSVEGADYYNEQFF

abundance: once
j_gene: TRBJ2-7
d_gene: .
v_gene: TRBV4-3
CDR3nt: TGCGCCAGCAGCCAAGGAACAGGGAGAACCTACGAGCAGTACTTC
CDR3aa: CASSQGTGRTYEQYF

abundance: .
j_gene: TRBJ2-2
d_gene: TRBD1
v_gene: TRBV5-1
CDR3nt: TGCGCCAGCAGCCCGGGACAGGGAGGGAGAACCGGGGAGCTGTTTTTT
CDR3aa: CASSPGQGGRTGELFF

abundance: .
j_gene: TRBJ2-4
d_gene: .
v_gene: TRBV29-1
CDR3nt: TGCAGCGTAGAAGGGGGGGGAAACATTCAGTACTTC
CDR3aa: CSVEGGGNIQYF